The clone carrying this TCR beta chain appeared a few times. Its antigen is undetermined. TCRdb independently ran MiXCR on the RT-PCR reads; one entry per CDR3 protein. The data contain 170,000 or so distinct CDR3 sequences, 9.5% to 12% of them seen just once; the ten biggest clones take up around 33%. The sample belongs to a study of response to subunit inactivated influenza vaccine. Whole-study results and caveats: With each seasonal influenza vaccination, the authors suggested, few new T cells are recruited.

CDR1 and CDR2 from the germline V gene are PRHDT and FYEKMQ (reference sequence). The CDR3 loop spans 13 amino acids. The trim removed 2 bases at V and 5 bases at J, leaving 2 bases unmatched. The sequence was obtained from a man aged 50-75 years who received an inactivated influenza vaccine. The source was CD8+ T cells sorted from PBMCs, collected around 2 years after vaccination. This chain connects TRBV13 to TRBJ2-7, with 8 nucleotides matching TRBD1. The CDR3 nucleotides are TGTGCCAGCAGCTTAAGACAGGGGAACGAGCAGTACTTC. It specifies CASSLRQGNEQYF.